Presented here are 21 T cell receptor beta chains from one specimen sequenced in a study of shared clonotypes between healthy human individuals. Only in-frame clones appear in the TCRdb table, and some are missing; sequencing was by immunoSEQ multiplex PCR. The sample gives approximately 2.5 million clones, more than 80% of which show up once; over 0.12% is in the top ten. Sequenced: naive CD4+ T cells sorted from blood. Subset reported: CD45RA+ positively selected. All receptors derive from a man aged 18-30 years in good health.

This chain connects TRBV11-2 to TRBJ1-6; 7 bases match TRBD1. CDR3 length equals 15 residues. Germline lookup yields CDR1 SGHAT and CDR2 FQNNGV. V trimming: 3 bases; J trimming: 6 bases; junction bases outside the gene matches: 5. DNA for the CDR3: TGTGCCAGCAGCTTCGTAACAGGGGCTAATTCACCCCTCCACTTT. As protein: CASSFVTGANSPLHF.

The V gene is TRBV6-6, the J gene TRBJ1-5; the match to TRBD1 covers 12 bases. The germline V gene encodes CDR1 MNHNY and CDR2 SVGAGI (reference sequence). J gave up 6 bases and V 8 bases, and 5 bases lay outside the gene matches. The CDR3 sequence is 14 residues long. CDR3 DNA: TGTGCCAGCCGGGGACAGGGGGCTGTTCAGCCCCAGCATTTT. It yields the protein CASRGQGAVQPQHF.

The V call is TRBV6-5, the J call TRBJ2-7; tentative D call: TRBD2 (5 bases). The CDR3 is 15 residues long. With 5 bases removed from V and 3 bases from J, the gap between germline ends came to 17 bases. From germline, CDR1 is MNHEY and CDR2 SVGAGI. The CDR3 reads CASSTERRPSYEQYF. DNA of the CDR3: TGTGCCAGCAGTACCGAGCGGAGGCCAAGCTACGAGCAGTACTTC.

The chain employs TRBV9 and TRBJ2-3; 13 bases map to TRBD2. The V gene's germline CDR1 is SGDLS and CDR2 YYNGEE. This CDR3 has 15 residues. With V trimmed by 3 bases and J by 9 bases, 7 bases remained unmatched. CDR3 DNA sequence: TGTGCCAGCAGCGCCGGACTAGCGGGAGACGGGACGCAGTATTTT. Protein product: CASSAGLAGDGTQYF.

The chain has TRBV27 and TRBJ2-2; D might be TRBD1 (6 bases). Germline values: CDR1 MNHEY, CDR2 SMNVEV (reference sequence). The CDR3 extends over 14 amino acids. The V and J ends lost 6 bases and 1 base respectively, with 9 bases between them. CDR3 amino acids: CASRYRENTGELFF. The CDR3 bases are TGTGCCAGCAGGTACAGGGAGAACACCGGGGAGCTGTTTTTT.

The chain joins TRBV5-1 to TRBJ2-3; 12 nucleotides line up with TRBD2. The germline V gene has CDR1 SGHRS and CDR2 YFSETQ. The ends lost 4 bases at V and 9 bases at J; junction bases unmatched: 9. The CDR3 has 15 residues. This CDR3 reads CASSPGLAGTGTQYF. CDR3 nucleotide sequence: TGCGCCAGCAGCCCCGGACTAGCGGGGACAGGCACGCAGTATTTT.

This clone has only one observation. The chain links TRBV27 to TRBJ1-6; D perhaps matches TRBD1 (6 bases). CDR1 and CDR2 (germline): MNHEY, SMNVEV (reference sequence). The V end lost 3 bases, the J end lost 10 bases, and 13 bases lay between the germline ends. The CDR3 covers 14 residues. In nucleotides, the CDR3 is TGTGCCAGCAGTTTCGGGGGGGCACGGTCACCCCTCCACTTT. Amino acid sequence: CASSFGGARSPLHF.

This chain links TRBV5-6 with TRBJ1-1; D gene uncertain. Trimming removed 0 bases at V and 1 base at J, with 7 bases between. Per the germline V gene, CDR1 is SGHDT and CDR2 is YYEEEE. This CDR3 contains 14 residues. The CDR3 sequence: CASSLAGQNTEAFF. CDR3 nucleotide sequence: TGTGCCAGCAGCTTGGCCGGGCAGAACACTGAAGCTTTCTTT.

The V call is TRBV5-1, the J call TRBJ1-6; TRBD1 agrees at 11 bases. This CDR3 has 17 amino acids. V dropped 4 bases and J dropped 10; count of bases not matched to a gene: 13. CDR1 and CDR2 (germline): SGHRS, YFSETQ. CDR3 DNA sequence: TGCGCCAGCAGCCCTCCCCCCCCGGGACAGGGGGTATCACCCCTCCACTTT. It is translated as CASSPPPPGQGVSPLHF.

The rearrangement links TRBV10-3 to TRBJ2-1; the D gene is possibly TRBD1 (5 bases). CDR1 and CDR2 (germline): ENHRY, SYGVKD. The CDR3 has 15 amino acids. Trimming removed 3 bases from V and 5 bases from J, with 14 bases in between. CDR3 loop: CAISEGRGNNNEQFF. The CDR3 DNA follows: TGTGCCATCAGTGAAGGAAGGGGAAATAACAATGAGCAGTTCTTC.

This chain links TRBV5-5 with TRBJ1-3; D unclear. The V gene's germline CDR1 is SGHKS and CDR2 YYEKEE (reference sequence). The V end was cut by 1 base, the J end by 0 bases, with 14 bases between. The CDR3 has 17 amino acids. This CDR3 is CASSLLSTTSSGNTIYF. The CDR3 DNA reads TGTGCCAGCAGCTTGTTAAGCACTACTAGCTCTGGAAACACCATATATTTT. The full variable domain, its missing parts supplied by reference TRBV5-5 and TRBJ1-3, is DAGVTQSPTHLIKTRGQQVTLRCSPISGHKSVSWYQQVLGQGPQFIFQYYEKEERGRGNFPDRFSARQFPNYSSELNVNALLLGDSALYLCASSLLSTTSSGNTIYFGEGSWLTVV.

The chain carries TRBV30 and TRBJ2-5, with a weak D call TRBD2 (6 bases). The DNA end is a closer match to TRBJ2-7, so the J assignment may be wrong. The CDR3 consists of 12 residues. Germline V gives CDR1 GTSNPN, CDR2 SVGIG (reference sequence). Here the CDR3 DNA reads TGTGCCTGGAGTGTACGGGGGACCGAGCAGTACTTC. Encoded protein: CAWSVRGTEQYF.

This chain uses TRBV30 with TRBJ2-3; 10 nucleotides align to TRBD2. Germline CDR1 reads GTSNPN; CDR2 reads SVGIG (reference sequence). Trimming at V came to 3 bases and at J to 6 bases, leaving 6 bases not matched to a gene. The CDR3 contains 14 residues. DNA for the CDR3: TGTGCCTGGAGGGGAGCGGGAGGGTTCGATACGCAGTATTTT. Protein sequence: CAWRGAGGFDTQYF.

The gene calls are TRBV28 and TRBJ1-1; perhaps TRBD1 as D (6 bases). This CDR3 has 14 residues. V shed 1 base and J shed 6 bases, with 12 bases lying between them. CDR1 and CDR2 (germline): MDHEN, SYDVKM. The CDR3, as DNA: TGTGCCAGCAGTTTATTGGCCAGGGGATCTGAAGCTTTCTTT. Translated, it gives CASSLLARGSEAFF. Full variable domain (remainder filled in from reference TRBV28 and TRBJ1-1): DVKVTQSSRYLVKRTGEKVFLECVQDMDHENMFWYRQDPGLGLRLIYFSYDVKMKEKGDIPEGYSVSREKKERFSLILESASTNQTSMYLCASSLLARGSEAFFGQGTRLTVV.

The CDR3 DNA reads TGCGCCAGCAGCCAAGATGGGGACAGGTACAATGAGCAGTTCTTC. It specifies CASSQDGDRYNEQFF. The chain couples TRBV4-3 to TRBJ2-1, with TRBD1 matching 8 bases. V lost 0 bases, J lost 4 bases, and 2 bases stayed unmatched. Germline V CDR1 and CDR2: LGHNA, YSLEER. CDR3 length: 15 amino acids.

CDR3 in DNA: TGTGCCAGCAGCGTTAGCGGGGGCTCCACAGATACGCAGTATTTT. It is translated as CASSVSGGSTDTQYF. J is TRBJ2-3 and V is TRBV6-6, with 9 bases identical to TRBD2. There are 15 residues in the CDR3. J lost 2 bases, V lost 6 bases, and 6 bases had no gene match. Germline-derived CDR1 and CDR2 are MNHNY and SVGAGI (reference sequence).

On this clone: The same CDR3 can be traced to other DNA sequences in this sample. The chain couples TRBV7-2 to TRBJ2-7; 8 bases map to TRBD1. The V and J ends lost 6 bases and 2 bases, in that order; junction bases with no gene match: 6. Germline V CDR1 and CDR2: SGHTA, FQGNSA. The CDR3 has 14 residues. The CDR3: CASSSGTGPYEQYF. The CDR3 coding sequence is TGTGCCAGCAGTTCCGGGACAGGACCCTACGAGCAGTACTTC.

The V gene is TRBV2, the J gene TRBJ2-5; TRBD1 is a possible D gene (5 bases). The germline V gene encodes CDR1 SNHLY and CDR2 FYNNEI. The V end was cut by 4 bases, the J end by 5 bases, with 11 bases between. The CDR3 totals 13 residues. The CDR3 DNA follows: TGTGCCAGCAGTGTAGGGGCGGTGGAGACCCAGTACTTC. This translates into CASSVGAVETQYF. Full variable domain (rest looked up from reference TRBV2 and TRBJ2-5): EPEVTQTPSHQVTQMGQEVILRCVPISNHLYFYWYRQILGQKVEFLVSFYNNEISEKSEIFDDQFSVERPDGSNFTLKIRSTKLEDSAMYFCASSVGAVETQYFGPGTRLLVL.

Concerning this clone itself: Additional DNA sequences in this sample encode the identical CDR3. The chain combines TRBV10-3 with TRBJ2-3, with D tentatively TRBD2 (6 bases). Germline assignment: CDR1 ENHRY and CDR2 SYGVKD. The CDR3 runs to 16 residues. V was shortened by 3 bases and J by 0 bases, with 13 bases between the two germline ends. The CDR3 DNA reads as TGTGCCATCAGTGACCGCGGGACGACTAGCACAGATACGCAGTATTTT. It yields the protein CAISDRGTTSTDTQYF.

The CDR3 DNA is TGTGCCAGCACCGGGGGGCAGCGCACCGGGGAGCTGTTTTTT. Translation: CASTGGQRTGELFF. This chain joins TRBV2 and TRBJ2-2, with TRBD2 as a possible D gene (7 bases). Trimming took off 7 bases at V and 4 bases at J, with 13 bases between the two ends. Germline V gives CDR1 SNHLY, CDR2 FYNNEI. The CDR3 sequence is 14 residues long.

In the case of this clone: Other DNA sequences of this sample code for an identical CDR3. This chain links TRBV7-9 with TRBJ1-1; D is undetermined. Per germline, CDR1 SEHNR and CDR2 FQNEAQ (reference sequence). Trimming removed 3 bases from V and 0 bases from J, with 8 bases in between. CDR3 length: 14 residues. The chain's CDR3 is CASSFYPVNTEAFF. DNA of the CDR3: TGTGCCAGCAGCTTTTACCCAGTGAACACTGAAGCTTTCTTT.